One and the same sample provided the 14 T cell receptor beta chains below, sequenced in a study of T cells in localized non-small cell lung cancer. Data came from immunoSEQ multiplex PCR; TCRdb stores just in-frame clones and leaves some out. The table has around 35,000 clones, around nine tenths seen once. The sample here was peripheral blood, taken before any cancer treatment. These receptors originate from a woman aged 40 to 75 with stage I lung adenocarcinoma.

The chain couples TRBV5-6 to TRBJ1-1, with 9 bases aligning to TRBD1. The V gene end was trimmed by 2 bases and the J gene end by 5 bases; junction bases not matched to a gene: 10. From germline, CDR1 is SGHDT and CDR2 YYEEEE. This CDR3 is 16 amino acids long. The DNA of the CDR3 is TGTGCCAGCAGCTTTTCGCCCTGGACAGGGGAAACTGAAGCTTTCTTT. The encoded protein is CASSFSPWTGETEAFF.

V is TRBV10-1 and J is TRBJ2-7; TRBD2 matches at 8 bases. From germline, CDR1 is WNHNN and CDR2 SYGVQD (reference sequence). V was pared by 2 bases and J by 3 bases, with 9 bases of the junction left unmatched. This CDR3 has 16 amino acids. The CDR3 region has the DNA TGCGCCAGCAGTGAGGACCCCGGTAGCGGGGTCTACGAGCAGTACTTC. Translated, it gives CASSEDPGSGVYEQYF.

This chain joins TRBV11-2 and TRBJ1-2; 8 positions match TRBD1. This CDR3 has 16 amino acids. Germline CDR1 and CDR2: SGHAT and FQNNGV. With 6 bases clipped from V and 2 bases from J, the junction kept 11 bases outside the gene matches. This chain's CDR3 is CASSSGTGLRNYGYTF. CDR3 bases: TGTGCCAGCAGTTCCGGGACAGGCTTAAGGAACTATGGCTACACCTTC.

The J gene is TRBJ1-3, the V gene TRBV6-5; D is ambiguous. CDR1 and CDR2 (germline): MNHEY, SVGAGI. Trimming shortened V by 1 base and J by 6 bases, and 13 bases separated the two germline ends. The CDR3 spans 15 residues. The CDR3 DNA reads TGTGCCAGCAGTTACTTCTCGGTCGGATCAAACACCATATATTTT. Protein sequence: CASSYFSVGSNTIYF.

This clone was counted only a few times. J is TRBJ2-5 and V is TRBV11-3; D is undetermined. This CDR3 comprises 15 residues. V lost 5 bases and J lost 9, with 22 bases in between. CDR1 and CDR2 from the germline V gene are SGHNT and YENEEA. For the CDR3, the DNA is TGTGCCAGCAGCCCCCGAGACGGATTAGATCACCCCCAGTACTTC. Its protein is CASSPRDGLDHPQYF.

J is TRBJ2-2 and V is TRBV19; possibly TRBD1 for D (5 bases). V was pared by 10 bases and J by 2 bases, with 14 bases between. Germline CDR1 and CDR2: LNHDA and SQIVND (reference sequence). This CDR3 comprises 14 residues. CDR3 DNA sequence: TGTGCCACCCTGACAGCGATTAACACCGGGGAGCTGTTTTTT. It encodes CATLTAINTGELFF. The full variable domain, completed using reference TRBV19 and TRBJ2-2, is DGGITQSPKYLFRKEGQNVTLSCEQNLNHDAMYWYRQDPGQGLRLIYYSQIVNDFQKGDIAEGYSVSREKKESFPLTVTSAQKNPTAFYLCATLTAINTGELFFGEGSRLTVL.

As concerns this clone: Compared with germline, one end of the junction differs, possibly owing to a read error. The rearrangement uses TRBV2 and TRBJ1-2; D is unresolved. The CDR3 has 9 amino acids. Germline CDR1 SNHLY, CDR2 FYNNEI. The CDR3 DNA follows: TGTGCCAGCAGTACTACGGGAATCTTC. Its protein is CASSTTGIF. Together with reference TRBV2 and TRBJ1-2, the CDR3 gives the full variable domain: EPEVTQTPSHQVTQMGQEVILRCVPISNHLYFYWYRQILGQKVEFLVSFYNNEISEKSEIFDDQFSVERPDGSNFTLKIRSTKLEDSAMYFCASSTTGIFGSGTRLTVV.

The chain joins TRBV30 to TRBJ1-6, with D tentatively TRBD1 (6 bases). CDR3 length: 15 amino acids. Trimming took off 7 bases at V and 3 bases at J, with 16 bases between the two ends. Germline V gives CDR1 GTSNPN, CDR2 SVGIG (reference sequence). This CDR3 is CAYVGDKDYNSPLHF. In DNA form, the CDR3 reads TGTGCCTACGTCGGGGACAAGGACTATAATTCACCCCTCCACTTT.

V is TRBV10-2 and J is TRBJ2-3, with D unclear. The ends were cut back, 6 bases at V and 0 bases at J, with 10 bases in the middle. The CDR3 length is 14 residues. Germline V gene data show CDR1 as WSHSY and CDR2 as SAAADI. As DNA, the CDR3 is TGCGCCAGCAGAAAGACGACTAGCACAGATACGCAGTATTTT. This encodes CASRKTTSTDTQYF.

The CDR3 DNA is TGCGCCAGCAGCTCGACGGGACAGGGCGGTAATGAGCAGTTCTTC. This sequence encodes CASSSTGQGGNEQFF. The chain employs TRBV5-1 and TRBJ2-1; 9 nucleotides match TRBD1. V was clipped by 3 bases and J by 7 bases; unmatched bases: 8. The CDR3 has 15 amino acids. The germline V gene has CDR1 SGHRS and CDR2 YFSETQ.

This chain links TRBV28 with TRBJ1-2; 8 bases fit TRBD1. From germline, CDR1 is MDHEN and CDR2 SYDVKM. CDR3 size: 14 residues. Trimming cost V 6 bases and J 3 bases; bases outside gene matches: 6. DNA for the CDR3: TGTGCCAGCAGGTACGGACAGGGCTACTATGGCTACACCTTC. Translating gives CASRYGQGYYGYTF.

V is TRBV28 and J is TRBJ2-1; maybe TRBD1 (5 bases). This CDR3 has 18 amino acids. CDR1 MDHEN and CDR2 SYDVKM come from the germline V gene. The V and J ends lost 4 bases and 0 bases respectively, with 19 bases between them. The CDR3 loop reads CASSSPRADRSSYNEQFF. Here the CDR3 DNA reads TGTGCCAGCAGTTCTCCTCGTGCAGACAGAAGCTCCTACAATGAGCAGTTCTTC. The variable domain in full, completed from reference TRBV28 and TRBJ2-1, reads DVKVTQSSRYLVKRTGEKVFLECVQDMDHENMFWYRQDPGLGLRLIYFSYDVKMKEKGDIPEGYSVSREKKERFSLILESASTNQTSMYLCASSSPRADRSSYNEQFFGPGTRLTVL.

The chain employs TRBV4-3 and TRBJ1-6, with D hard to call. Germline CDR1 reads LGHNA; CDR2 reads YSLEER. CDR3 size: 15 residues. V was shortened by 8 bases and J by 1 base, with 12 bases between the two germline ends. The CDR3 DNA reads as TGCGCCAGCCAACCTGACCGATCCTATAATTCACCCCTCCACTTT. It codes for CASQPDRSYNSPLHF.

The chain joins TRBV28 to TRBJ2-2, with D possibly matching TRBD1 (6 bases). V was shortened by 3 bases and J by 2 bases, with 13 bases between the two germline ends. Germline CDR1 is MDHEN and CDR2 is SYDVKM. The CDR3 spans 16 residues. The CDR3 DNA is TGTGCCAGCAGTTTTTGCGGACAGACAAACACCGGGGAGCTGTTTTTT. Translating gives CASSFCGQTNTGELFF.